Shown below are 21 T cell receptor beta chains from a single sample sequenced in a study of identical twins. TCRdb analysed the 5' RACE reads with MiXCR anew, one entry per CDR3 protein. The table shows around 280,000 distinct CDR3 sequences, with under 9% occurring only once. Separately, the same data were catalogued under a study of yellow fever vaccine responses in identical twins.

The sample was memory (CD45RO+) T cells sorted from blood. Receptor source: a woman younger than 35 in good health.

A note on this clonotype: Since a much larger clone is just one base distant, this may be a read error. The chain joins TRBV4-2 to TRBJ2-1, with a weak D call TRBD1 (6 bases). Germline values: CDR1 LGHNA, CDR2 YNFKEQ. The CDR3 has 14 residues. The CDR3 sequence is CASSDRNSFNEQFF. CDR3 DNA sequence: TGTGCCAGCTCGGACAGAAACTCCTTCAATGAGCAGTTCTTC.

The CDR3 here is CASSHSGTSYEQYF. Here the CDR3 DNA reads TGCGCCAGCAGTCATAGCGGGACCTCCTACGAGCAGTACTTC. The chain carries TRBV10-2 and TRBJ2-7, with 8 positions matching TRBD2. Germline lookup yields CDR1 WSHSY and CDR2 SAAADI. The junction had 3 bases not matched to a gene; V was cut back by 5 bases and J by 0 bases. The CDR3 consists of 14 residues.

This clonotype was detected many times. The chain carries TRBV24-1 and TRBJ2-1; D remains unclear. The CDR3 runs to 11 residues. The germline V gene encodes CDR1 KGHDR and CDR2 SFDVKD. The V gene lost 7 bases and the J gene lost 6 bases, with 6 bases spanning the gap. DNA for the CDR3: TGTGCCACCAGGGGGATCAATGAGCAGTTCTTC. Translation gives CATRGINEQFF.

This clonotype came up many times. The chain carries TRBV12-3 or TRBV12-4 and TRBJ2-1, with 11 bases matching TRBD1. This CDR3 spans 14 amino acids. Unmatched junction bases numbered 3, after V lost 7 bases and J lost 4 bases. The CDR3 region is CASTGTGGYNEQFF. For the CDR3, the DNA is TGTGCCAGCACCGGGACAGGGGGTTACAATGAGCAGTTCTTC.

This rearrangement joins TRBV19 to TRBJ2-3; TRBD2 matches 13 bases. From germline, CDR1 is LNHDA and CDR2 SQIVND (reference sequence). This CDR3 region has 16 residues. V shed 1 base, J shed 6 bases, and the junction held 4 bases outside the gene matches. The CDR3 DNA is TGTGCCAGTAGTATAGGCGGGACTAGCGGGACGGATACGCAGTATTTT. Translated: CASSIGGTSGTDTQYF.

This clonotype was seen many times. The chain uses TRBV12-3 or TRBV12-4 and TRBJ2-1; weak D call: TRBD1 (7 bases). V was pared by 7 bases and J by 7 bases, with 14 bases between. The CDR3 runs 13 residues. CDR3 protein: CASTAGGLNEQFF. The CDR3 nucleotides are TGTGCCAGCACTGCAGGGGGGTTGAATGAGCAGTTCTTC.

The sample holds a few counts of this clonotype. CDR3 coding DNA: TGTGCCAGCAGCCCGGGCGTTAGATTAGGCACTGAAGCTTTCTTT. Translating gives CASSPGVRLGTEAFF. The J gene is TRBJ1-1, the V gene TRBV7-6; D remains unclear. The CDR3 sequence is 15 residues long. Trimming took 5 bases from V and 4 from J, leaving 17 bases between them. CDR1 and CDR2 from the germline V gene are SGHVS and FNYEAQ.

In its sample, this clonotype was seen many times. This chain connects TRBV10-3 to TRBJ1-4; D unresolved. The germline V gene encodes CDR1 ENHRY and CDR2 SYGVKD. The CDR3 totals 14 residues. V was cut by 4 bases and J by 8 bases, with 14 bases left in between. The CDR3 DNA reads TGTGCCATCAGTGGTAGGGCGGACGCGGAAAAACTGTTTTTT. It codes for CAISGRADAEKLFF.

For the CDR3, the DNA is TGTGCCAGCACCTCATTAGGGAGCTCTGGAAACACCATATATTTT. Its translation is CASTSLGSSGNTIYF. The chain uses TRBV12-3 or TRBV12-4 and TRBJ1-3; no firm D call. Trimming left V 7 bases short and J 0 bases short, with 13 bases between. CDR3 length: 15 residues.

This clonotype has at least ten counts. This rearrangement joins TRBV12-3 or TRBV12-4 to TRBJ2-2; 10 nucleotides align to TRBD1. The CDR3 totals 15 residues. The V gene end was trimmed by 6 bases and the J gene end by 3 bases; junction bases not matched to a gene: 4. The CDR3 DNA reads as TGTGCCAGCAGCGAGGGACAGGGGCACACCGGGGAGCTGTTTTTT. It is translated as CASSEGQGHTGELFF.

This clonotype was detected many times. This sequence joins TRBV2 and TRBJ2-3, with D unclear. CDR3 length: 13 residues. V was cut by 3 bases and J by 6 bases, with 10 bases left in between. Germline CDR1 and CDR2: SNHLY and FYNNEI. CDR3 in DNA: TGTGCCAGCAGTGAGGGTGGAGCCGATACGCAGTATTTT. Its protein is CASSEGGADTQYF.

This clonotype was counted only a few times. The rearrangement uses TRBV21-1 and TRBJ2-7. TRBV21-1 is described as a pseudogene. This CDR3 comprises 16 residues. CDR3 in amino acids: CASGLVDPRRAYEQYV. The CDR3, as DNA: TGTGCCAGCGGTCTTGTAGATCCTCGGAGGGCCTACGAGCAGTACGTC.

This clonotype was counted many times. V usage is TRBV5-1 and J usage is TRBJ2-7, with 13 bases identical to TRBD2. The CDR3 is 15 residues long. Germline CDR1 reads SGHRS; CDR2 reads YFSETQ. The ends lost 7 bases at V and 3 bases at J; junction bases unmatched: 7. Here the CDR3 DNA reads TGCGCCAGCTCCCGTGGGACTAGCGGGAACTACGAGCAGTACTTC. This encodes CASSRGTSGNYEQYF.

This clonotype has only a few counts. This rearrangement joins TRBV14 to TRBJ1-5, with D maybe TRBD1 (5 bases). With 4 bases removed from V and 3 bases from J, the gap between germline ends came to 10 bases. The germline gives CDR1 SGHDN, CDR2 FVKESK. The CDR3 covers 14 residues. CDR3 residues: CASSPLGVNQPQHF. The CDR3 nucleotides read TGTGCCAGCAGCCCACTAGGGGTCAATCAGCCCCAGCATTTT.

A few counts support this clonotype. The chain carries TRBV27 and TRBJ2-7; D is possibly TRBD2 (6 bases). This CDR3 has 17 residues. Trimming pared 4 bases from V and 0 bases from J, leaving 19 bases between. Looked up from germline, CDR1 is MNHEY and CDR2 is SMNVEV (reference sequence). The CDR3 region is CASSSRTTPLSSYEQYF. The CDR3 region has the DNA TGTGCCAGCAGTTCCCGGACTACACCTCTAAGCTCCTACGAGCAGTACTTC.

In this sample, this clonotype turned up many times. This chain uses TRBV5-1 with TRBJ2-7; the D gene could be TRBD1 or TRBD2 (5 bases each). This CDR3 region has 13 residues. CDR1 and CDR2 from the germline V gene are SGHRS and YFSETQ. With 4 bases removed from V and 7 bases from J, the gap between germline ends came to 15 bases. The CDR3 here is CASSMTGTGEQYV. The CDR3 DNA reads TGCGCCAGCAGCATGACGGGGACGGGGGAGCAGTACGTC.

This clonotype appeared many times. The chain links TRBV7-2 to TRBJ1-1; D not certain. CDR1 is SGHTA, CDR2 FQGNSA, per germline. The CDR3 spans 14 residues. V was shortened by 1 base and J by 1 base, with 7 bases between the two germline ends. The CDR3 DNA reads TGTGCCAGCAGCTTAGTCGTTACGAACACTGAAGCTTTCTTT. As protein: CASSLVVTNTEAFF.

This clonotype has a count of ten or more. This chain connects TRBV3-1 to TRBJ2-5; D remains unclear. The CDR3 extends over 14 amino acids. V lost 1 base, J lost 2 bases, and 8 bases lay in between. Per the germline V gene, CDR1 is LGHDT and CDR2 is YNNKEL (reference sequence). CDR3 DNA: TGTGCCAGCAGCCAAGGCCTAATGCAAGAGACCCAGTACTTC. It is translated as CASSQGLMQETQYF.

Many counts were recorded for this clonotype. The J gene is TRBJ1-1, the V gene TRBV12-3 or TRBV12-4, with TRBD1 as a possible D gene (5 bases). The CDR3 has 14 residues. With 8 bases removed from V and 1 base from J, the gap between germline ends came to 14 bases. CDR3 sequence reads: CASRQFTGNTEAFF. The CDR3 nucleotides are TGTGCCAGCCGTCAATTCACAGGGAACACTGAAGCTTTCTTT.

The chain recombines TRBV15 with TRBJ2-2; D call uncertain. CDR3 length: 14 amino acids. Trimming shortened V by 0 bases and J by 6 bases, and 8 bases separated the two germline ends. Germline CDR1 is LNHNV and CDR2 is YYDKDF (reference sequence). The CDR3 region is CATSRDVVPGELFF. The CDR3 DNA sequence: TGTGCCACCAGCAGAGATGTGGTCCCCGGGGAGCTGTTTTTT.

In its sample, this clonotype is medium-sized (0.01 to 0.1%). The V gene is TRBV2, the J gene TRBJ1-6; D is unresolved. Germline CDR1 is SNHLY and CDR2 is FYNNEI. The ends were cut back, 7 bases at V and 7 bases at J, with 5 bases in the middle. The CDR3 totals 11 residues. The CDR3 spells CASTGNSPLHF. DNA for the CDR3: TGTGCCAGCACTGGGAATTCACCCCTCCACTTT.